This T cell receptor (beta chain) was documented in a study of CD8+ T cells in alopecia areata. As the sequencing template, cDNA was produced by extracting RNA and reverse transcribing it. Clones were read by immunoSEQ multiplex PCR, and TCRdb kept only the in-frame ones, dropping some. Of just over 30,000 clones listed, about three fifths are singletons. V lost 7 bases and J lost 0; bases outside the gene matches: 10. The CDR3 loop spans 17 amino acids. The V gene's germline CDR1 is SQVTM and CDR2 ANQGSEA. The sample taken for sequencing was NKG2D-high CD8+ T cells sorted from blood. The V call is TRBV29-1, the J call TRBJ2-1; 12 nucleotides align to TRBD1. This receptor was taken from a human donor with alopecia areata. CDR3 sequence reads: CSGHGTGGGFSYNEQFF. In nucleotides, the CDR3 is TGCAGCGGTCACGGGACAGGGGGCGGGTTCTCCTACAATGAGCAGTTCTTC.